The subject of this entry is one T cell receptor beta chain. This may arise from a read error, as a much more abundant clone is one base away. This specimen belongs to a study of neurological immune-mediated disorders. TCRdb re-analysed the 5' RACE reads in MiXCR, keeping a single row per CDR3 protein. The sample lists about 49,000 distinct CDR3 sequences; approximately 9.1% were seen once. CDR1 and CDR2 from the germline V gene are MNHEY and SVGEGT. This CDR3 comprises 12 residues. Trimming took 10 bases from V and 4 from J, leaving 14 bases between them. As to time point: longitudinal time-point 1 (baseline).

The TCR comes from a woman in her forties in good health. The rearrangement joins TRBV6-2 or TRBV6-3 to TRBJ2-7; a possible D gene is TRBD1 (6 bases). Sequenced sample: PBMCs. The CDR3 bases are TGTGCCACCGCAGGGGTGGCGTACGAGCAGTACTTC. Protein: CATAGVAYEQYF.